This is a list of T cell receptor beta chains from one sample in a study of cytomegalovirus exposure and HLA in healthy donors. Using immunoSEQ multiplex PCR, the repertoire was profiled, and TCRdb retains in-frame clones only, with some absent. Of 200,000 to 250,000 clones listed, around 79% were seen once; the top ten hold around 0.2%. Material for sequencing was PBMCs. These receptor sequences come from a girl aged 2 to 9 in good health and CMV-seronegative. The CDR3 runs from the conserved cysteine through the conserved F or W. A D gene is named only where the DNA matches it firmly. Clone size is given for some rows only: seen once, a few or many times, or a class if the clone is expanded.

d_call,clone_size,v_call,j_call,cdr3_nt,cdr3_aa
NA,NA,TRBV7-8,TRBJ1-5,TGTGCCAGCAGCTTAGCAGGGGTCAATCAGCCCCAGCATTTT,CASSLAGVNQPQHF
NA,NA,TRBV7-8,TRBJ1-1,TGTGCCAGCAGCTTTCAGTCCGAGGTGGCTTTCTTT,CASSFQSEVAFF
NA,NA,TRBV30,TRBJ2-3,TGTGCCTGGGGTGCGAGCGCAGATACGCAGTATTTT,CAWGASADTQYF
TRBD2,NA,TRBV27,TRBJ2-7,TGTGCCAGCAGTCCTGACCCCTGGATAGCGGGAGAAGGCAGCTACGAGCAGTACTTC,CASSPDPWIAGEGSYEQYF
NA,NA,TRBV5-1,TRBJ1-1,TGCGCCAGCAGTTTCAGAGGGAATTATGACACTGAAGCTTTCTTT,CASSFRGNYDTEAFF
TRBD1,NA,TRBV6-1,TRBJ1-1,TGTGCCAGCAGTCCGACAGGGTGGGACACTGAAGCTTTCTTT,CASSPTGWDTEAFF
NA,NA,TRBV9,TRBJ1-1,TGTGCCAGCAGCGGACACAAGTCCGCCACTGAAGCTTTCTTT,CASSGHKSATEAFF
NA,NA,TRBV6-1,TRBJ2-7,TGTGCCAGCAGTGAGGGGGCCCTCTCCTACGAGCAGTACTTC,CASSEGALSYEQYF
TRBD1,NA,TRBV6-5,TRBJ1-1,TGTGCCAGCAGTTCAGGACAGGAAACTGAAGCTTTCTTT,CASSSGQETEAFF
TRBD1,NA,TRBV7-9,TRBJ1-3,TGTGCCAGCAGCTTAGGAGACAGGGCTGGAAACACCATATATTTT,CASSLGDRAGNTIYF
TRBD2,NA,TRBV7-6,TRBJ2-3,TGTGCCAGCAGCTTACGACTAGCGGGGGGGACTAGCACAGATACGCAGTATTTT,CASSLRLAGGTSTDTQYF
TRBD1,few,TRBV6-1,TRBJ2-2,TGTGCCAGCAGGGGACAGGGGGCCGGCGGGGAGCTGTTTTTT,CASRGQGAGGELFF
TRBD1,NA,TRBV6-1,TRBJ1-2,TGTGCCAGCAGGGGGGACAGGGGCCACTATGGCTACACCTTC,CASRGDRGHYGYTF
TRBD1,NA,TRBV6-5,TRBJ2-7,TGTGCCAGCAGTTACCCTAGAGGACAGGGCTACGAGCAGTACTTC,CASSYPRGQGYEQYF
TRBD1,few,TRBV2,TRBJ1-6,TGTGCCAGCAAAATGGAAGGGACAGGGAATTCACCCCTCCACTTT,CASKMEGTGNSPLHF
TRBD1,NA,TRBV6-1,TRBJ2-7,TGTGCCAGCAGTGAAAGTCGAAGGACAGGGGGTAACGAGCAGTACTTC,CASSESRRTGGNEQYF
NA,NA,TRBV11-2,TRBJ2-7,TGTGCCAGCAGCTCCATCCGGGACACAACCTACGAGCAGTACTTC,CASSSIRDTTYEQYF
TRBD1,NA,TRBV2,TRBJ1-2,TGTGCCAGCAGCCTAAAGACAGGGGCAGGCTACACCTTC,CASSLKTGAGYTF
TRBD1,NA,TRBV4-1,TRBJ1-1,TGCGCCAGCAGCCACCCCTGGGGGACAGGGGGCTTCACTGAAGCTTTCTTT,CASSHPWGTGGFTEAFF
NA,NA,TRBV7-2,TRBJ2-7,TGTGCCAGCAGCGCAACAGCCATCGGCTCCTACGAGCAGTACTTC,CASSATAIGSYEQYF
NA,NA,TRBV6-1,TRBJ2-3,TGTGCCAGCAGTGAAGGGGTCGGGGGACTCACAGATACGCAGTATTTT,CASSEGVGGLTDTQYF
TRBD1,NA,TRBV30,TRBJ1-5,TGTGCCTGTGCCGGGACAGGACTAAATCAGCCCCAGCATTTT,CACAGTGLNQPQHF
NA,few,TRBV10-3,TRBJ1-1,TGTGCCATCAGTGCTTCGACAGGAAGGGGGAGGAACACTGAAGCTTTCTTT,CAISASTGRGRNTEAFF
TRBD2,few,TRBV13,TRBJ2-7,TGTGCCAGCAGTTATCGTGAAGGACTAGCACGCTACGAGCAGTACTTC,CASSYREGLARYEQYF
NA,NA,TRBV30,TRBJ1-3,TGTGCCTGGAGTTATCAGAACACCATATATTTT,CAWSYQNTIYF
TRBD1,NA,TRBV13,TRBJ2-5,TGTGCCAGCAGCTACAGGGGCCCAGAGACCCAGTACTTC,CASSYRGPETQYF
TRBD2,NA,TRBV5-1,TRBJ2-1,TGCGCCAGCAGTTTGGACGGTACGGGACTAGCGGGAGAAGGTGAGCAGTTCTTC,CASSLDGTGLAGEGEQFF
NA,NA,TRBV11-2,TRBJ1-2,TGTGCCAGCAGTTTACGGGCGGGCTATGGCTACACCTTC,CASSLRAGYGYTF
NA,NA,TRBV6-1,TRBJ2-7,TGTGCCAGCAATTTGGCAGGCCTAAGCTCCTACGAGCAGTACTTC,CASNLAGLSSYEQYF
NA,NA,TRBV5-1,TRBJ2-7,TGCGCCAGCAGCTTGGGTTTCGGAGCCTACGAGCAGTACTTC,CASSLGFGAYEQYF
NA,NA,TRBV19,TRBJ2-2,TGTGCCAGTAGTATTCAGTTGTCAACCGGGGAGCTGTTTTTT,CASSIQLSTGELFF
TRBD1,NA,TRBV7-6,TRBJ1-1,TGTGCCAGCAGCCCGCACGACAGGGTATCGTACCGCGGGACTGAAGCTTTCTTT,CASSPHDRVSYRGTEAFF
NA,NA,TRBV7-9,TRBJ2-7,TGTGCCAGCACCCCCACGGGAGCGGCGGTAAACGAGCAGTACTTC,CASTPTGAAVNEQYF
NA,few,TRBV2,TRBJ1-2,TGTGCCAGCAGTCTACTGGGGGGAGGTGGCTACACCTTC,CASSLLGGGGYTF
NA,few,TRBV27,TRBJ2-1,TGTGCCAGCAGTTTCAGGGTGGGACACGTTTCCAATGAGCAGTTCTTC,CASSFRVGHVSNEQFF
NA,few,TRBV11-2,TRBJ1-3,TGTGCCAGCACGAACGTGGCCTCAAACACCATATATTTT,CASTNVASNTIYF
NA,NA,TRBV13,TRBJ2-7,TGTGCCAGCAGCCATTTCAGGGGCCCCTTGGCCTACGAGCAGTACTTC,CASSHFRGPLAYEQYF
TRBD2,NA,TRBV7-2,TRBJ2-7,TGTGCCAGCAGCCCTCGACTAGCGGACTTCTCCTACGAGCAGTACTTC,CASSPRLADFSYEQYF
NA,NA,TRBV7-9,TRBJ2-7,TGTGCCACCCAGCCCAGACAGAACTACGAGCAGTACTTC,CATQPRQNYEQYF
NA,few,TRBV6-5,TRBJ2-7,TGTGCCAGCAGTTACAGCCTCTCCTACGAGCAGTACTTC,CASSYSLSYEQYF
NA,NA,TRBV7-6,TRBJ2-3,TGTGCCAGCAGCCCTATTAGCACAGATACGCAGTATTTT,CASSPISTDTQYF
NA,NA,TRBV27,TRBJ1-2,TGTGCCAGCAGCCTAGACGCGGGGAGCTATGGCTACACCTTC,CASSLDAGSYGYTF
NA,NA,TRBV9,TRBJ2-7,TGTGCCAGCAGCCCGCGACAGTCCTACGAGCAGTACTTC,CASSPRQSYEQYF
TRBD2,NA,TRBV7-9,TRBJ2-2,TGTGCCAGCAGCTTGACTAGCGGGAGCACCGGGGAGCTGTTTTTT,CASSLTSGSTGELFF
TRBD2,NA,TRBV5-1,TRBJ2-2,TGCGCCAGCAGCTTGGCCCCCGGGGGGACTAGCGGGGGAAACACCGGGGAGCTGTTTTTT,CASSLAPGGTSGGNTGELFF
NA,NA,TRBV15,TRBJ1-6,TGTGCCACCAGCACAGGGCTTTCGAATTCACCCCTCCACTTT,CATSTGLSNSPLHF
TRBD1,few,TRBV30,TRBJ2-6,TGTGCCTGGAGCCCGCCAGGGGGCACCTCTGGGGCCAACGTCCTGACTTTC,CAWSPPGGTSGANVLTF
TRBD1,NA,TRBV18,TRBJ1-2,TGTGCCAGCTCACCACGGACAGGGGAGTTTGGCTACACCTTC,CASSPRTGEFGYTF
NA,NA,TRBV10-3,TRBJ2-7,TGTGCCGCCGGGACTGCATCCTACGAGCAGTACTTC,CAAGTASYEQYF
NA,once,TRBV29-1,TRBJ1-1,TGCAGCGTTCTAGCCAGTTTGAACACTGAAGCTTTCTTT,CSVLASLNTEAFF
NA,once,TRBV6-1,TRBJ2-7,TGTGCCGGCCTCGGGGAAGGGAGCTACGAGCAGTACTTC,CAGLGEGSYEQYF
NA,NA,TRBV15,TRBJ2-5,TGTGCCACCAGCAGATTCCCAGGGGTCCAAGAGACCCAGTACTTC,CATSRFPGVQETQYF
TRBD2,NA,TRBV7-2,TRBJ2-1,TGTGCCAGCAGCTATGCGAGCGGGAGGGCCCACAATGAGCAGTTCTTC,CASSYASGRAHNEQFF
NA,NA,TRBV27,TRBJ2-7,TGTGCCAGCAGGTCAGGGCTGACCTACGAGCAGTACTTC,CASRSGLTYEQYF